The 15 T cell receptor beta chains presented below share a single source sample, sequenced in a study of T-cell reconstitution after alpha-beta-depleted transplantation in children. The TCRbeta library incorporated unique molecular identifiers. TCRdb called the PCR reads again in MiXCR, with one record for every CDR3 protein. The sample shows about 400,000 distinct CDR3 sequences, around 15% of them seen only once. Source: PBMCs, mostly from graft donor cells, taken 360 days after TCRalphabeta/CD19-depleted stem cell transplant. The receptors shown here come from a boy in the first two years of life who had a stem cell transplant for Wiskott-Aldrich syndrome, so the T cells may come from the graft donor.

V is TRBV13 and J is TRBJ2-5, with TRBD1 identical over 8 bases. Germline lookup yields CDR1 PRHDT and CDR2 FYEKMQ (reference sequence). The J segment lost 1 base and the V segment lost 1 base, leaving 5 bases of the junction unmatched. The CDR3 totals 16 residues. DNA for the CDR3: TGTGCCAGCAGCTTAGCCGGACAGGGAACCCAAGAGACCCAGTACTTC. Translated, it gives CASSLAGQGTQETQYF.

V is TRBV9 and J is TRBJ2-7, with 10 bases matching TRBD2. V lost 4 bases and J lost 3; bases outside the gene matches: 7. CDR1 and CDR2 (germline): SGDLS, YYNGEE. CDR3 length: 15 amino acids. CDR3 amino acids: CASSFGTSEGYEQYF. The CDR3 DNA reads TGTGCCAGCAGCTTTGGGACTAGCGAGGGCTACGAGCAGTACTTC.

V is TRBV12-3 or TRBV12-4 and J is TRBJ2-1, with 7 bases lining up with TRBD2. V lost 5 bases to trimming and J lost 3 bases; unmatched junction nucleotides: 10. The CDR3 covers 16 residues. The chain's CDR3 is CASSHTAGPGYNEQFF. Written as DNA, the CDR3 is TGTGCCAGCAGTCACACAGCGGGACCTGGCTACAATGAGCAGTTCTTC.

The chain uses TRBV5-1 and TRBJ2-5; D perhaps matches TRBD1 (6 bases). V dropped 2 bases and J dropped 4 bases, with 12 bases sitting between them. Germline-derived CDR1 and CDR2 are SGHRS and YFSETQ. This CDR3 spans 14 amino acids. CDR3 coding DNA: TGCGCCAGCAGCTTCACAGGGAAGGGAGAGACCCAGTACTTC. This sequence encodes CASSFTGKGETQYF.

This chain links TRBV2 with TRBJ1-2, with TRBD1 as a possible D gene (6 bases). Trimming pared 4 bases from V and 0 bases from J, leaving 9 bases between. Germline-derived CDR1 and CDR2 are SNHLY and FYNNEI. The CDR3 length is 14 residues. The CDR3 loop reads CASSVDSSNYGYTF. CDR3 sequence (DNA): TGTGCCAGCAGTGTGGACAGCTCTAACTATGGCTACACCTTC.

Only a few counts were recorded for this clonotype. CDR3 DNA sequence: TGTGCCAGCAGCTTAGGCCCCTTGAGGGCGGATACGCAGTATTTT. Its translation: CASSLGPLRADTQYF. The J gene is TRBJ2-3, the V gene TRBV7-2, with TRBD2 as a possible D gene (5 bases). With 1 base removed from V and 6 bases from J, the gap between germline ends came to 14 bases. Germline V lookup: CDR1 SGHTA, CDR2 FQGNSA. The CDR3 sequence is 15 residues long. The whole variable domain, remainder taken from reference TRBV7-2 and TRBJ2-3, is GAGVSQSPSNKVTEKGKDVELRCDPISGHTALYWYRQSLGQGLEFLIYFQGNSAPDKSGLPSDRFSAERTGGSVSTLTIQRTQQEDSAVYLCASSLGPLRADTQYFGPGTRLTVL.

The gene calls are TRBV15 and TRBJ1-2; D ambiguous. This CDR3 comprises 15 residues. Germline V gene data show CDR1 as LNHNV and CDR2 as YYDKDF (reference sequence). Trimming shortened V by 0 bases and J by 5 bases, and 13 bases separated the two germline ends. The CDR3 protein is CATSRETLLEYGYTF. In DNA form, the CDR3 reads TGTGCCACCAGCAGAGAGACCCTTTTAGAGTATGGCTACACCTTC. The full variable domain, with the rest looked up from reference TRBV15 and TRBJ1-2, is DAMVIQNPRYQVTQFGKPVTLSCSQTLNHNVMYWYQQKSSQAPKLLFHYYDKDFNNEADTPDNFQSRRPNTSFCFLDIRSPGLGDTAMYLCATSRETLLEYGYTFGSGTRLTVV.

The rearrangement joins TRBV12-5 to TRBJ2-1; D is possibly TRBD1 or TRBD2 (5 bases each). V lost 7 bases and J 8 bases, leaving 12 bases between the germline ends. The CDR3 has 12 amino acids. Germline V gene data show CDR1 as LGHNT and CDR2 as FRNRAP. The CDR3 DNA sequence: TGTGCTAGTGCGTCGCTGGGACATGAGCAGTTCTTC. Encoded protein: CASASLGHEQFF.

V gene TRBV12-3 or TRBV12-4 combines with J gene TRBJ1-5; TRBD1 matches 7 bases. This CDR3 has 14 residues. The junction had 6 bases not matched to a gene; V was cut back by 3 bases and J by 7 bases. Written as DNA, the CDR3 is TGTGCCAGCAGTTTGTCAGGGGGGAAGCAGCCCCAGCATTTT. Translated: CASSLSGGKQPQHF.

The rearrangement joins TRBV2 to TRBJ2-5, with D perhaps TRBD1 (5 bases). V lost 6 bases and J lost 2, with 10 bases in between. Germline loops: CDR1 SNHLY, CDR2 FYNNEI. The CDR3 length is 13 residues. The CDR3 DNA reads as TGTGCCAGCAGGTACCGACAGCAAGAGACCCAGTACTTC. Translated, it gives CASRYRQQETQYF.

This chain connects TRBV5-1 to TRBJ2-5; 13 bases fit TRBD2. Germline lookup yields CDR1 SGHRS and CDR2 YFSETQ. The CDR3 runs to 16 residues. Trimming cost V 4 bases and J 5 bases; bases outside gene matches: 8. CDR3 region: CASSHGLAGAGETQYF. The CDR3 DNA reads as TGCGCCAGCAGCCATGGACTAGCGGGAGCCGGGGAGACCCAGTACTTC.

This clonotype was recorded a few times. The chain has TRBV5-1 and TRBJ2-1; 9 bases match TRBD2. Germline lookup yields CDR1 SGHRS and CDR2 YFSETQ. This CDR3 is 16 amino acids long. The V segment lost 6 bases and the J segment 1 base; nucleotides outside the gene matches: 8. Here the CDR3 DNA reads TGCGCCAGCACCGGATTAGCGGGGGAATCCTACAATGAGCAGTTCTTC. Protein sequence: CASTGLAGESYNEQFF.

V usage is TRBV27 and J usage is TRBJ2-7; D possibly corresponds to TRBD1 (5 bases). Germline V lookup: CDR1 MNHEY, CDR2 SMNVEV (reference sequence). V lost 6 bases, J lost 1 base, and 7 bases lay in between. The CDR3 sequence is 12 residues long. The CDR3 region is CASRSGSYEQYF. CDR3 sequence (DNA): TGTGCCAGCAGATCAGGGTCCTACGAGCAGTACTTC.

This clonotype was seen more than once but under ten times. The chain employs TRBV5-4 and TRBJ2-7; 7 nucleotides match TRBD2. The germline CDR1 and CDR2 sequences are SGHNT and YYREEE (reference sequence). The J segment lost 4 bases and the V segment lost 2 bases, leaving 12 bases of the junction unmatched. The CDR3 consists of 16 residues. CDR3 coding DNA: TGTGCCAGCAGCTTAGCGGGAACAGGTCCACCTTACGAGCAGTACTTC. As protein: CASSLAGTGPPYEQYF.

This clonotype was seen a few times. The rearrangement joins TRBV20-1 to TRBJ1-5; 8 bases align to TRBD1. Germline values: CDR1 DFQATT, CDR2 SNEGSKA (reference sequence). The CDR3 totals 15 residues. V gave up 3 bases and J gave up 4 bases; unmatched junction bases: 8. CDR3 in amino acids: CSASEDRVWNQPQHF. The CDR3 coding sequence is TGCAGTGCTAGCGAGGACAGGGTATGGAATCAGCCCCAGCATTTT.